These 13 T cell receptor beta chains originate from one sample sequenced in a study of cytomegalovirus exposure and HLA in healthy donors. Measured with immunoSEQ multiplex PCR; TCRdb has only the in-frame clones, and not every one. The sample has approximately 140,000 clones, around four fifths seen once; the top ten hold 1.4%. The specimen sequenced was PBMCs. The source of these receptors is a young woman in good health and CMV-seronegative.

The V and J genes are TRBV13 and TRBJ2-7; TRBD2 matches 9 bases. This CDR3 has 16 amino acids. Germline CDR1 and CDR2: PRHDT and FYEKMQ (reference sequence). The V gene end was trimmed by 1 base and the J gene end by 7 bases; junction bases not matched to a gene: 11. This CDR3 is CASSLEAGGLRGEQYF. CDR3 DNA sequence: TGTGCCAGCAGCTTAGAGGCGGGGGGGCTTCGGGGTGAGCAGTACTTC.

The J gene is TRBJ1-2, the V gene TRBV19; unclear D gene. The CDR3 covers 16 residues. V was clipped by 0 bases and J by 7 bases, with 18 bases between them. CDR1 is LNHDA and CDR2 is SQIVND in the germline V gene (reference sequence). The CDR3 DNA is TGTGCCAGTAGTATAGATCGGGGTGACGTAGGCGGTGGCTACACCTTC. The encoded protein is CASSIDRGDVGGGYTF.

In this sample, this clone turned up a few times. This chain connects TRBV5-6 to TRBJ1-6; TRBD1 matches at 9 bases. This CDR3 comprises 15 residues. The germline gives CDR1 SGHDT, CDR2 YYEEEE. The J segment lost 6 bases and the V segment lost 4 bases, leaving 5 bases of the junction unmatched. The CDR3 sequence is CASSPRTGANSPLHF. The DNA of the CDR3 is TGTGCCAGCAGCCCGCGGACAGGGGCTAATTCACCCCTCCACTTT.

The chain combines TRBV19 with TRBJ2-2; D perhaps matches TRBD1 (6 bases). From germline, CDR1 is LNHDA and CDR2 SQIVND (reference sequence). The germline V and J ends were trimmed by 4 bases and 6 bases, with 9 bases remaining between them. The CDR3 extends over 13 amino acids. The CDR3 is CASSTRQAGELFF. The CDR3 bases are TGTGCCAGTAGTACGAGACAGGCCGGGGAGCTGTTTTTT.

This clone came up once. The chain recombines TRBV7-3 with TRBJ1-1; possible D gene TRBD1, 6 bases. Germline V gives CDR1 SGHTA, CDR2 FQGTGA. There are 15 residues in the CDR3. The germline V and J ends were trimmed by 3 bases and 4 bases, with 15 bases remaining between them. CDR3 DNA sequence: TGTGCCAGCAGCTTGCATACTACAGGGATCACTGAAGCTTTCTTT. It codes for CASSLHTTGITEAFF.

The sample holds one count of this clone. The genes are TRBV18 and TRBJ2-5, with 9 bases fitting TRBD1. Germline V gene sequence: CDR1 KGHSH, CDR2 LQKENI. V shed 3 bases and J 5 bases; nucleotides not matched to a gene: 7. The CDR3 consists of 15 residues. Written as DNA, the CDR3 is TGTGCCAGCTCACCTCGGACAGGGGAAGGGGAGACCCAGTACTTC. Protein sequence: CASSPRTGEGETQYF.

The V gene is TRBV18, the J gene TRBJ2-7; 7 positions agree with TRBD2. The CDR3 length is 13 residues. J gave up 0 bases and V 6 bases, and 2 bases lay outside the gene matches. CDR1 is KGHSH, CDR2 LQKENI, per germline. The CDR3 DNA sequence: TGTGCCAGCTCCCGGGGGGACTCCTACGAGCAGTACTTC. Amino acid sequence: CASSRGDSYEQYF.

The chain joins TRBV5-8 to TRBJ2-7, with 7 positions matching TRBD1. V lost 0 bases and J lost 5; bases outside the gene matches: 5. Germline-derived CDR1 and CDR2 are SGHTS and YDEGEE. The CDR3 contains 14 residues. This CDR3 reads CASSLETGKDEQYF. The CDR3 coding sequence is TGTGCCAGCAGCTTGGAGACAGGGAAAGACGAGCAGTACTTC.

V is TRBV5-6 and J is TRBJ1-4; 9 nucleotides align to TRBD1. This CDR3 region has 15 residues. Per the germline V gene, CDR1 is SGHDT and CDR2 is YYEEEE. Trimming removed 0 bases from V and 4 bases from J; junction bases left unmatched: 1. The CDR3 loop is CASSLGDRVNEKLFF. CDR3 coding DNA: TGTGCCAGCAGCTTGGGGGACAGGGTTAATGAAAAACTGTTTTTT.

On this clone itself: An end of the junction does not agree with germline; a read error may underlie this. The chain joins TRBV7-7 to TRBJ1-4; a weak D match, TRBD1 (5 bases). The germline CDR1 and CDR2 sequences are SSHAT and FNYEAQ (reference sequence). This CDR3 has 15 residues. In DNA, the CDR3 is TGTGCTAGCAGCGCAGACAGCTCAACTAATGAAAAACTGTTTTTT. Translating it yields CASSADSSTNEKLFF.

The chain employs TRBV28 and TRBJ2-3, with TRBD2 matching over 7 bases. V shed 8 bases and J 2 bases; nucleotides not matched to a gene: 13. The germline V gene has CDR1 MDHEN and CDR2 SYDVKM. The CDR3 is made up of 16 amino acids. CDR3 nucleotides: TGTGCCAGCTCGGGGGGTCGGGCGGCCCCCACAGATACGCAGTATTTT. Its protein is CASSGGRAAPTDTQYF.

CDR3 nucleotide sequence: TGTGCCAGCAGCCCCACGCGCTTCGGTGCATTCAATGAGCAGTTCTTC. It specifies CASSPTRFGAFNEQFF. The chain carries TRBV5-5 and TRBJ2-1; D call uncertain. Germline loops: CDR1 SGHKS, CDR2 YYEKEE (reference sequence). Trimming took off 4 bases at V and 6 bases at J, with 20 bases between the two ends. CDR3 length: 16 residues.

As to this clone: At one of its ends the junction is not consistent with the germline gene, which may arise from a read error. DNA for the CDR3: TGTGTCAGTAGTATACGACAGGGGGGCTTGAAGACCGGGGAGCTGTTTTTT. This translates into CVSSIRQGGLKTGELFF. The chain is built from TRBV19 and TRBJ2-2; TRBD1 aligns across 9 bases. This CDR3 has 17 amino acids. Germline CDR1 is LNHDA and CDR2 is SQIVND (reference sequence). The whole variable domain, remainder taken from reference TRBV19 and TRBJ2-2, is DGGITQSPKYLFRKEGQNVTLSCEQNLNHDAMYWYRQDPGQGLRLIYYSQIVNDFQKGDIAEGYSVSREKKESFPLTVTSAQKNPTAFYLCVSSIRQGGLKTGELFFGEGSRLTVL.